This TCR beta chain was profiled in a study of T cell changes during pregnancy in multiple sclerosis. The V gene's germline CDR1 is MNHEY and CDR2 SVGAGI. The V end lost 3 bases, the J end lost 4 bases, and 15 bases lay between the germline ends. The CDR3 spans 15 residues. Clones were read by immunoSEQ multiplex PCR, and TCRdb kept only the in-frame ones, dropping some. The top ten clones hold 2.6% of a sample with about 80,000 clones, roughly 94% of them seen once. J is TRBJ1-2 and V is TRBV6-5; D is possibly TRBD1 (6 bases). Specimen: peripheral blood, collected before pregnancy. The TCR comes from a female donor with multiple sclerosis, enrolled in a pregnancy study. In nucleotides, the CDR3 is TGTGCCAGCAGTTATTCCAGGGGCTCGGGCTATGGCTACACCTTC. The encoded protein is CASSYSRGSGYGYTF.